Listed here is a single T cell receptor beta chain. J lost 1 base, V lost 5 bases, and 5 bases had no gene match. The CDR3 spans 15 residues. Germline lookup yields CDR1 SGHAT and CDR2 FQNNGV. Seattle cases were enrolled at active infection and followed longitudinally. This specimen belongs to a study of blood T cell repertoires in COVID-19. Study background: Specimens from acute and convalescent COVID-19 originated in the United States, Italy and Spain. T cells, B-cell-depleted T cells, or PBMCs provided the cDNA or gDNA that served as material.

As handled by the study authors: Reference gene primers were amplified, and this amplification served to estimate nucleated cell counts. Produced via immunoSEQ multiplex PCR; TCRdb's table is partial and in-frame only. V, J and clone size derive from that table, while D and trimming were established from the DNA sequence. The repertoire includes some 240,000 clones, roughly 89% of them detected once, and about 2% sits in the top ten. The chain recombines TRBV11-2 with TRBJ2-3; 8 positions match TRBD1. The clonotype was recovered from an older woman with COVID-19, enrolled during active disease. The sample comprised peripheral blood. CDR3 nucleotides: TGTGCCAGCAGCCTAGGACAGGGCCGCACAGATACGCAGTATTTT. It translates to CASSLGQGRTDTQYF.